Detailed here is one T cell receptor beta chain. As originally analysed: Amplified reference gene primers provided the basis for estimating nucleated cell counts. This table comes from immunoSEQ multiplex PCR, and its TCRdb copy is limited to in-frame clones, with some not included. That table is the source of V, J and clone size, and D and trimming were worked out from the DNA. The table includes some 170,000 clones, 70% to 85% detected once. These data come from a study of blood T cell repertoires in COVID-19. About the research overall: Samples came from the United States, Italy and Spain, spanning acute and convalescent COVID-19.

Those who participated ranged in age from roughly 18 to 95 years and resided in some 24 US areas. J lost 7 bases, V lost 4 bases, and 9 bases had no gene match. Germline lookup yields CDR1 KGHDR and CDR2 SFDVKD. This CDR3 comprises 15 residues. The sequenced material came from PBMCs or T cells enriched from blood (not recorded which). The TCR was taken from a man in his fifties who had recovered from COVID-19. The chain couples TRBV24-1 to TRBJ1-5; 7 nucleotides match TRBD1. The CDR3 coding sequence is TGTGCCACCAGTGAGGGGACAGCCCCACAACAGCCCCAGCATTTT. As protein: CATSEGTAPQQPQHF.